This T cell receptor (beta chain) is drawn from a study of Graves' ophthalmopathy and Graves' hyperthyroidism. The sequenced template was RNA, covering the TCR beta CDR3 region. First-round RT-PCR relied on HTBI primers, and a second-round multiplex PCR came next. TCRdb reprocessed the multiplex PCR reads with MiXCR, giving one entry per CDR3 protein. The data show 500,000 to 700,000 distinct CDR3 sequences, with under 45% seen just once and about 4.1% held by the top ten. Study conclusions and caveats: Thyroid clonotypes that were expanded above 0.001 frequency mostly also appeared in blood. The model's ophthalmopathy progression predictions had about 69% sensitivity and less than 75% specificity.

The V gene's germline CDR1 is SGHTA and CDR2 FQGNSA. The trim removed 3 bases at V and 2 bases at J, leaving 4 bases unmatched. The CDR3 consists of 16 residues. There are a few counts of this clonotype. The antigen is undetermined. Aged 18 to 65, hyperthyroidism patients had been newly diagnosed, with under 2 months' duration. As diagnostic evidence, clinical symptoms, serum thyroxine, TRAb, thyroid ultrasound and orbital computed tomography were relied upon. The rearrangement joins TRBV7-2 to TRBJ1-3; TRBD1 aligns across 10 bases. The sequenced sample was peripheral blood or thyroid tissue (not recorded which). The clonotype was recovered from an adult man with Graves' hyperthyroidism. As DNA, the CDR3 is TGTGCCAGCAGCTTGGGGACAGGGGATACTGGAAACACCATATATTTT. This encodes CASSLGTGDTGNTIYF.